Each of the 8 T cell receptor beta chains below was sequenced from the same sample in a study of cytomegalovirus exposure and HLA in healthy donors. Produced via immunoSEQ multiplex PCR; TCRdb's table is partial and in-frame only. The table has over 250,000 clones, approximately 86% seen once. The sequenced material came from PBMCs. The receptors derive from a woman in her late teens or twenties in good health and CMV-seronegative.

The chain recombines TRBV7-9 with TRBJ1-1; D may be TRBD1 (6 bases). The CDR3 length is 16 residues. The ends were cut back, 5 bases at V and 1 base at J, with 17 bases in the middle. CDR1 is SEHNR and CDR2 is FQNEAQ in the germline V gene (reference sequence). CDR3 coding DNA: TGTGCCAGCAGCACGAAAACAGGGAACCCGAACACTGAAGCTTTCTTT. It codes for CASSTKTGNPNTEAFF.

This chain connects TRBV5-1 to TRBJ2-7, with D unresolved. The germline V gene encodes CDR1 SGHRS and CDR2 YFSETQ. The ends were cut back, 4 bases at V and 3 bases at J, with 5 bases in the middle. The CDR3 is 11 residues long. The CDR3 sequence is CASSSYYEQYF. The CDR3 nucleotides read TGCGCCAGCAGCAGCTACTACGAGCAGTACTTC.

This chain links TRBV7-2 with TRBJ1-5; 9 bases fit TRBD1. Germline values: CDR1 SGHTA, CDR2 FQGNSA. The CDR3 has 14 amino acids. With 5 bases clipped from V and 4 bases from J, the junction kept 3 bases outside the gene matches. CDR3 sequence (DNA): TGTGCCAGCAGCCCGGACAGGGGTAATCAGCCCCAGCATTTT. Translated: CASSPDRGNQPQHF.

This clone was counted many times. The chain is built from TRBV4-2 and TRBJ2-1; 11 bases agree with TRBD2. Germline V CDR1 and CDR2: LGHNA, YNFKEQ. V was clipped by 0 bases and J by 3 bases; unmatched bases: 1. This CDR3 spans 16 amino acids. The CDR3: CASSQDTSGSYNEQFF. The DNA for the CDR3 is TGTGCCAGCAGCCAAGATACTAGCGGGAGCTACAATGAGCAGTTCTTC.

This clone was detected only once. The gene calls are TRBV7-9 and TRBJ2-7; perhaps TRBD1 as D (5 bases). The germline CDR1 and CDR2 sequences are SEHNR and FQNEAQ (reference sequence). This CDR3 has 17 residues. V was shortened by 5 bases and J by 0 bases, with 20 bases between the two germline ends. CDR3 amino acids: CASSSYPLGASSYEQYF. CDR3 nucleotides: TGTGCCAGCAGCAGTTACCCTCTTGGGGCCTCCTCCTACGAGCAGTACTTC.

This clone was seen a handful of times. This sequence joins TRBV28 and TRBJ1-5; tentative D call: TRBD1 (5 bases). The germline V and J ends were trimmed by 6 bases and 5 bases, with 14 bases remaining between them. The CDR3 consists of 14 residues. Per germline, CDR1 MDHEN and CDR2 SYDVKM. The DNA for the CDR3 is TGTGCCAGCAGCCCTAGTGCGGGGGATCAGCCCCAGCATTTT. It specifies CASSPSAGDQPQHF.

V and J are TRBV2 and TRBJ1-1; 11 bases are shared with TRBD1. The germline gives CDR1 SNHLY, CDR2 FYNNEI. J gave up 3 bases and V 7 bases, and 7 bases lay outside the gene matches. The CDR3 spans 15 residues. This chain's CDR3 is CASTLWGQGDTEAFF. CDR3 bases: TGTGCCAGCACCCTATGGGGACAGGGGGACACTGAAGCTTTCTTT.

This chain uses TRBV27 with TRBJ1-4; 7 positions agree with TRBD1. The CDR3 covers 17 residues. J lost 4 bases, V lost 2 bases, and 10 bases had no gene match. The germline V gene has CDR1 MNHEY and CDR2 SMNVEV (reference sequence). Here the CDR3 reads CASSLPRPGQFNEKLFF. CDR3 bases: TGTGCCAGCAGTTTACCTCGACCGGGACAGTTTAATGAAAAACTGTTTTTT.